The T cell receptor beta chain under discussion was sequenced for a study of tumor T cells in aggressive B-cell lymphoma. CDR3 length equals 14 residues. Germline V gene data show CDR1 as MDHEN and CDR2 as SYDVKM. V gave up 3 bases and J gave up 4 bases; unmatched junction bases: 6. Clones were read by immunoSEQ multiplex PCR, and TCRdb kept only the in-frame ones, dropping some. The sample carries around 520 clones, 75% to 95% recorded once. The sequenced sample was tumor tissue. The TCR originated in an adult with diffuse large B cell lymphoma. The chain uses TRBV28 and TRBJ2-7; 7 bases agree with TRBD1. CDR3 region: CASSFVTGLYEQYF. Here the CDR3 DNA reads TGTGCCAGCAGTTTCGTGACAGGGTTATACGAGCAGTACTTC.